This T cell receptor beta chain stems from a study of blood T cell repertoires in COVID-19. For the study at large: Sample material is recorded as cDNA or gDNA derived from T cells, B-cell-depleted T cells, or PBMCs.

Method: immunoSEQ multiplex PCR; TCRdb's copy keeps in-frame clones and lacks some. The table has around 300,000 clones, 90% seen once; the top ten hold around 0.93%. From germline, CDR1 is MDHEN and CDR2 SYDVKM. V was trimmed by 2 bases and J by 2 bases, leaving 11 bases between them. The CDR3 has 15 amino acids. Sequencing used peripheral blood. The chain uses TRBV28 and TRBJ2-3; D not certain. This clonotype was obtained from a woman aged 40 to 50 with COVID-19, enrolled during active disease. The CDR3 region is CASSLLSGNTDTQYF. The CDR3 bases are TGTGCCAGCAGTTTACTATCAGGAAACACAGATACGCAGTATTTT. The complete variable domain, with remaining parts taken from reference TRBV28 and TRBJ2-3, reads DVKVTQSSRYLVKRTGEKVFLECVQDMDHENMFWYRQDPGLGLRLIYFSYDVKMKEKGDIPEGYSVSREKKERFSLILESASTNQTSMYLCASSLLSGNTDTQYFGPGTRLTVL.